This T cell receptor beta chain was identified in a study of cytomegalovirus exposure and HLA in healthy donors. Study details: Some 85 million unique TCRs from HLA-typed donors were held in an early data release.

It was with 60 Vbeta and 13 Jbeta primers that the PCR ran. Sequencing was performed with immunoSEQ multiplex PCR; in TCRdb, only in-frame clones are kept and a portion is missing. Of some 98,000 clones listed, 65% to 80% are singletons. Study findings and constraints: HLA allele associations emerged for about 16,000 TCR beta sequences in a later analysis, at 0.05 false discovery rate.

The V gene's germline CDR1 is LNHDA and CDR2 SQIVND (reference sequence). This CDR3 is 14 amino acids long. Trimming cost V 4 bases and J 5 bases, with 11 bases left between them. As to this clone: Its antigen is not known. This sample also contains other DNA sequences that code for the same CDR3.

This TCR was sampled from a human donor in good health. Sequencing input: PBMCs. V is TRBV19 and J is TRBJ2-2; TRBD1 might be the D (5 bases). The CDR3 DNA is TGTGCCAGTAGTACGCAGGGAAATACCGGGGAGCTGTTTTTT. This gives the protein CASSTQGNTGELFF.